The next 5 T cell receptor beta chains were all read from a single sample in a study of T cell changes during pregnancy in multiple sclerosis. The table came from immunoSEQ multiplex PCR; TCRdb's copy has only in-frame clones and leaves some out. The profile shows around 50,000 clones, around 90% of them singletons. The sequences come from CD4+ T cells from peripheral blood mononuclear cells, collected in the third trimester of pregnancy. These receptors all come from a female donor with multiple sclerosis, enrolled in a pregnancy study.

The rearrangement uses TRBV5-1 and TRBJ1-6, with TRBD1 identical over 8 bases. Looked up from germline, CDR1 is SGHRS and CDR2 is YFSETQ. The V and J ends lost 4 bases and 7 bases, in that order; junction bases with no gene match: 7. The CDR3 consists of 15 residues. CDR3 residues: CASSLLGQENSPLHF. The CDR3 nucleotides are TGCGCCAGCAGCCTGTTGGGACAGGAGAATTCACCCCTCCACTTT.

V usage is TRBV5-1 and J usage is TRBJ2-1; 11 bases are a match to TRBD2. V lost 3 bases, J lost 3 bases, and 8 bases stayed unmatched. Germline V gene data show CDR1 as SGHRS and CDR2 as YFSETQ. The CDR3 spans 17 residues. In DNA form, the CDR3 reads TGCGCCAGCAGCTCGTCCCGTCTAGCGGGGGGCTACAATGAGCAGTTCTTC. This codes for CASSSSRLAGGYNEQFF.

The chain employs TRBV4-2 and TRBJ2-5; 8 bases are shared with TRBD2. Germline V gene lookup returns CDR1 LGHNA and CDR2 YNFKEQ. CDR3 length: 15 amino acids. J was trimmed by 4 bases and V by 0 bases; bases with no gene match: 4. CDR3 amino acids: CASSQDPGGLETQYF. In DNA, the CDR3 is TGTGCCAGCAGCCAAGATCCGGGGGGGCTAGAGACCCAGTACTTC.

The J gene is TRBJ1-5, the V gene TRBV6-1; 7 positions agree with TRBD1. This CDR3 region has 14 residues. Germline trimming cut 5 bases from V and 9 bases from J; bases unmatched to any gene: 10. From germline, CDR1 is MNHNS and CDR2 SASEGT. In DNA, the CDR3 is TGTGCCAGCAGTCGTGACAGGGCGCGTGGGCCCCAGCATTTT. This encodes CASSRDRARGPQHF.

The chain employs TRBV12-5 and TRBJ1-6; TRBD1 agrees at 7 bases. V dropped 0 bases and J dropped 0; count of bases not matched to a gene: 5. The CDR3 loop spans 18 amino acids. Looked up from germline, CDR1 is LGHNT and CDR2 is FRNRAP. The CDR3 nucleotides read TGTGCTAGTGGTTTGGTACCTAGACAGGGCTCCTATAATTCACCCCTCCACTTT. Translation: CASGLVPRQGSYNSPLHF.